The 16 T cell receptor beta chains reported below all come from one sample, sequenced in a study of cytomegalovirus exposure and HLA in healthy donors. Produced via immunoSEQ multiplex PCR; TCRdb's table is partial and in-frame only. The repertoire consists of 70,000 to 80,000 clones, with around 94% occurring once and the leading ten covering over 2%. The sequencing sample was made of PBMCs. The source is a woman aged 18-29 years in good health and CMV-seronegative.

This chain's CDR3 is CASSQGLVITEAFF. The CDR3 DNA follows: TGTGCCAGCAGCCAAGGGTTAGTAATCACTGAAGCTTTCTTT. The V and J genes are TRBV14 and TRBJ1-1; D uncertain. Germline V gene lookup returns CDR1 SGHDN and CDR2 FVKESK. The CDR3 totals 14 residues. V was clipped by 1 base and J by 4 bases, with 10 bases between them.

The chain uses TRBV6-5 and TRBJ2-7, with D perhaps TRBD1 (6 bases). The CDR3 has 13 amino acids. The V end lost 2 bases, the J end lost 6 bases, and 11 bases lay between the germline ends. Germline V CDR1 and CDR2: MNHEY, SVGAGI. The CDR3 sequence is CASSYLTGGEQYF. In DNA, the CDR3 is TGTGCCAGCAGTTACCTGACAGGAGGCGAGCAGTACTTC.

V and J are TRBV28 and TRBJ2-7, with 12 bases matching TRBD2. V gave up 4 bases and J gave up 3 bases; unmatched junction bases: 7. The CDR3 loop spans 16 amino acids. Looked up from germline, CDR1 is MDHEN and CDR2 is SYDVKM. The CDR3 spells CASSYKLAGGFYEQYF. CDR3 sequence (DNA): TGTGCCAGCAGTTACAAGCTAGCGGGAGGGTTCTACGAGCAGTACTTC.

The chain recombines TRBV28 with TRBJ1-5; 9 positions agree with TRBD1. The length of the CDR3 is 17 residues. Germline-derived CDR1 and CDR2 are MDHEN and SYDVKM. After removal of 8 bases from V and 2 bases from J, the junction contained 13 bases not matched to a gene. The CDR3 DNA sequence: TGTGCCAGCCTACTTGGACAGGGGACCTTTGGCAATCAGCCCCAGCATTTT. Protein: CASLLGQGTFGNQPQHF.

The V and J genes are TRBV5-1 and TRBJ2-1; 9 nucleotides line up with TRBD1. The CDR3 is made up of 16 amino acids. The germline V gene encodes CDR1 SGHRS and CDR2 YFSETQ. The V and J ends lost 3 bases and 4 bases, in that order; junction bases with no gene match: 8. The CDR3 loop is CASSWVGTGSYNEQFF. CDR3 nucleotide sequence: TGCGCCAGCAGCTGGGTGGGGACAGGGTCATACAATGAGCAGTTCTTC.

The chain couples TRBV4-3 to TRBJ2-3; 13 bases line up with TRBD2. The CDR3 extends over 14 amino acids. Germline loops: CDR1 LGHNA, CDR2 YSLEER. With V trimmed by 8 bases and J by 11 bases, 10 bases remained unmatched. The CDR3 DNA sequence: TGCGCCAGCGGCTCCGGACTAGCGGGGGTTGGGCAGTATTTT. This codes for CASGSGLAGVGQYF.

The V and J genes are TRBV2 and TRBJ2-1; D remains unclear. With 7 bases removed from V and 7 bases from J, the gap between germline ends came to 2 bases. Germline V gene lookup returns CDR1 SNHLY and CDR2 FYNNEI. CDR3 length: 9 residues. This CDR3 is CASTNEQFF. The CDR3 DNA follows: TGTGCCAGCACTAATGAGCAGTTCTTC.

This clone has just one count. The chain carries TRBV5-1 and TRBJ2-7; D unclear. V gave up 3 bases and J gave up 2 bases, with 3 bases separating them. CDR1 SGHRS and CDR2 YFSETQ come from the germline V gene. The CDR3 length is 11 residues. Here the CDR3 DNA reads TGCGCCAGCAGCTCCGCCTACGAGCAGTACTTC. It is translated as CASSSAYEQYF.

The chain combines TRBV28 with TRBJ2-1; 11 nucleotides match TRBD2. Germline V gene lookup returns CDR1 MDHEN and CDR2 SYDVKM. This CDR3 is built from 18 residues. With V trimmed by 5 bases and J by 3 bases, 12 bases remained unmatched. CDR3 bases: TGTGCCAGCAGTCTCCGGGGGGGGACTAGCGGATACTACAATGAGCAGTTCTTC. This translates into CASSLRGGTSGYYNEQFF. The variable domain in full, completed from reference TRBV28 and TRBJ2-1, reads DVKVTQSSRYLVKRTGEKVFLECVQDMDHENMFWYRQDPGLGLRLIYFSYDVKMKEKGDIPEGYSVSREKKERFSLILESASTNQTSMYLCASSLRGGTSGYYNEQFFGPGTRLTVL.

V is TRBV7-2 and J is TRBJ1-1; TRBD1 is a possible D gene (6 bases). The V end was cut by 5 bases, the J end by 5 bases, with 15 bases between. The CDR3 loop spans 14 amino acids. Germline V gene sequence: CDR1 SGHTA, CDR2 FQGNSA. The CDR3 bases are TGTGCCAGCAGCGCGCAGGGGCCAAGGACTGAAGCTTTCTTT. It translates to CASSAQGPRTEAFF.

With respect to this clone: The junction shows a germline mismatch at one end, possibly a read error. The CDR3: CASSLVGSGRALDF. The CDR3 DNA reads TGTGCCAGCAGTTTAGTCGGTAGCGGGAGGGCATTGGACTTC. The chain is built from TRBV28 and TRBJ2-4, with 11 bases aligning to TRBD2. From germline, CDR1 is MDHEN and CDR2 SYDVKM. The CDR3 covers 14 residues.

The V and J genes are TRBV11-2 and TRBJ2-3; tentative D call: TRBD2 (6 bases). Trimming pared 1 base from V and 6 bases from J, leaving 17 bases between. The length of the CDR3 is 16 residues. Per the germline V gene, CDR1 is SGHAT and CDR2 is FQNNGV. The CDR3 protein is CASSLVSSGRSDTQYF. Written as DNA, the CDR3 is TGTGCCAGCAGCTTAGTATCTTCAGGGAGGTCGGATACGCAGTATTTT.

In its sample, this clone was seen once. The CDR3 spells CASSSGQGISGELFF. CDR3 bases: TGTGCCAGTAGTTCCGGACAGGGTATCTCCGGGGAGCTGTTTTTT. The chain joins TRBV19 to TRBJ2-2; 8 bases are shared with TRBD1. Germline CDR1 reads LNHDA; CDR2 reads SQIVND (reference sequence). The J segment lost 6 bases and the V segment lost 5 bases, leaving 8 bases of the junction unmatched. The CDR3 is 15 amino acids.

The chain combines TRBV9 with TRBJ1-2; D unclear. The CDR3 is 14 residues long. Germline values: CDR1 SGDLS, CDR2 YYNGEE. Trimming took off 0 bases at V and 0 bases at J, with 6 bases between the two ends. The DNA of the CDR3 is TGTGCCAGCAGCGTAGACAGAGCTAACTATGGCTACACCTTC. It encodes CASSVDRANYGYTF.

The chain joins TRBV27 to TRBJ2-2; 9 positions agree with TRBD2. The V gene end was trimmed by 6 bases and the J gene end by 5 bases; junction bases not matched to a gene: 10. This CDR3 comprises 16 residues. Germline values: CDR1 MNHEY, CDR2 SMNVEV (reference sequence). The CDR3 reads CASRPLSGGTTGELFF. CDR3 bases: TGTGCCAGCAGGCCCCTTAGCGGGGGAACGACCGGGGAGCTGTTTTTT.

In this sample, this clone turned up once. The V and J genes are TRBV27 and TRBJ2-7; TRBD2 is a possible D gene (5 bases). V lost 4 bases and J 0 bases, leaving 10 bases between the germline ends. Looked up from germline, CDR1 is MNHEY and CDR2 is SMNVEV (reference sequence). This CDR3 spans 14 amino acids. The CDR3 nucleotides read TGTGCCAGCAGTTATGCCGGGGACTCCTACGAGCAGTACTTC. Translating gives CASSYAGDSYEQYF.